This section outlines one TCR beta chain sequence together with its context. Its antigen is unidentified. They ran version v3.0 of the immunoSEQ assay at survey level. Samples were sequenced targeting roughly 35,000-50,000 T-cell genomes each. Libraries were prepared by immunoSEQ multiplex PCR; TCRdb keeps only in-frame clonotypes and omits some of them. The sample carries some 22,000 clones, approximately 79% recorded once. The data originate from a study of long-term antiretroviral therapy in people with HIV. General study results and limits: Pre-ART-expanded clones dominated the repertoire at all time points.

Trimming took off 4 bases at V and 0 bases at J, with 16 bases between the two ends. Looked up from germline, CDR1 is SGHDT and CDR2 is YYEEEE. The CDR3 length is 16 residues. The gene calls are TRBV5-6 and TRBJ1-1, with a weak D call TRBD1 (6 bases). The sample here was unsorted PBMCs, taken 4.1 years after starting antiretroviral therapy. This TCR was sampled from a woman between 40 and 55 years old with HIV. DNA for the CDR3: TGTGCCAGCAGCGGGTGGGGCGGGGGCCTGAACACTGAAGCTTTCTTT. Protein: CASSGWGGGLNTEAFF.